This T cell receptor (beta chain) was obtained from a study of CXCR3-negative and CXCR3-positive naive CD8 T cells. General observations from the study: Naive cells, whether CXCR3-negative or CXCR3-positive, had similar TRBV-TRBJ usage, while memory cells differed. Much lower diversity was found in memory CD8+ cells, while both naive subsets had comparably high diversity. CXCR3-expressing naive cells carried TRB CDR3s more hydrophobic than those of CXCR3-negative naive cells.

UMI-labeled TRB cDNA libraries were prepared by 5' RACE. Reanalyzing the 5' RACE reads, TCRdb keeps one entry per CDR3 protein, without DNA. Recorded for this sample: some 47,000 distinct CDR3 sequences. In regard to this clonotype: Its antigen is not identified.

In germline, CDR1 is MNHEY, CDR2 SMNVEV (reference sequence). The CDR3 has 13 amino acids. Per CD8+ T cell subset, triplicate sorts of 310,000 or so cells each were done. Definition of naive CD8+ T cells rested on a CD45RO-CCR7+CD27+CD95- profile. This receptor was obtained from a human donor in good health. Some clones in this sample may be carry-over from other donors' samples. The rearrangement links TRBV27 to TRBJ2-7; the D call from TCRdb, TRBD1, cannot be confirmed without DNA. Sequenced input: naive CXCR3+ CD8+ T cells from blood. Indicated subset: CD45RO-CCR7+CD27+CD95- naive CD8+ T cells expressing CXCR3 (TNR3+). The CDR3 loop is CASSYRGAYEQYF.